A single sample is the source of the 31 T cell receptor beta chains below, sequenced in a study of OX40 agonist ivuxolimab in advanced cancers. The library was obtained by the immunoSEQ multiplex PCR assay. In TCRdb, the immuneACCESS table is reduced to in-frame sequences with V and J assigned. These tables do not hold every clone; where another copy was compared, an unresolved V gene accounts for under half, and the others remain unexplained. The sample table records tens of thousands of clones; about 83% of these occur just once. The ten largest clones represent 3% to 3.5% of the sample. The specimen comprised CD4+ or CD8+ T cells sorted from blood, sampled in a trial of the OX40 agonist ivuxolimab. These receptor sequences come from an adult with an advanced solid tumor such as melanoma, head and neck, liver or kidney cancer.

The genes are TRBV27 and TRBJ2-7, with 9 positions matching TRBD1. Germline V gene sequence: CDR1 MNHEY, CDR2 SMNVEV (reference sequence). The CDR3 loop spans 16 amino acids. J gave up 2 bases and V 5 bases, and 10 bases lay outside the gene matches. As DNA, the CDR3 is TGTGCCAGCAGTCCAACAGGGGGCGCGATTCCCTACGAGCAGTACTTC. It specifies CASSPTGGAIPYEQYF.

The V gene is TRBV11-3, the J gene TRBJ2-5, with D maybe TRBD2 (5 bases). In germline, CDR1 is SGHNT, CDR2 YENEEA. This CDR3 spans 15 amino acids. Trimming took 3 bases from V and 5 from J, leaving 16 bases between them. CDR3 in amino acids: CASSFGNPEGETQYF. In nucleotides, the CDR3 is TGTGCCAGCAGCTTCGGGAACCCTGAGGGCGAGACCCAGTACTTC. Drawing the rest from reference TRBV11-3 and TRBJ2-5, the complete variable domain is EAGVVQSPRYKIIEKKQPVAFWCNPISGHNTLYWYLQNLGQGPELLIRYENEEAVDDSQLPKDRFSAERLKGVDSTLKIQPAELGDSAVYLCASSFGNPEGETQYFGPGTRLLVL.

The chain couples TRBV6-1 to TRBJ2-1; a possible D gene is TRBD1 (6 bases). Germline V CDR1 and CDR2: MNHNS, SASEGT. V shed 7 bases and J shed 4 bases, with 17 bases lying between them. The CDR3 totals 15 residues. The CDR3: CASITQGTAYNEQFF. Written as DNA, the CDR3 is TGTGCCAGCATTACCCAGGGGACGGCGTACAATGAGCAGTTCTTC.

V is TRBV6-1 and J is TRBJ1-2; D perhaps matches TRBD1 (5 bases). The CDR3 loop spans 16 amino acids. The germline CDR1 and CDR2 sequences are MNHNS and SASEGT. The V end lost 0 bases, the J end lost 4 bases, and 15 bases lay between the germline ends. In DNA, the CDR3 is TGTGCCAGCAGTGAAGCTGTAGTAGGAGGGGCCTATGGCTACACCTTC. This gives the protein CASSEAVVGGAYGYTF.

The rearrangement uses TRBV5-1 and TRBJ2-3; no clear D gene. V dropped 2 bases and J dropped 1 base, with 8 bases sitting between them. This CDR3 has 14 residues. Germline V gene lookup returns CDR1 SGHRS and CDR2 YFSETQ. CDR3 loop: CASSFLGRTDTQYF. Here the CDR3 DNA reads TGCGCCAGCAGCTTTTTAGGACGCACAGATACGCAGTATTTT.

V is TRBV10-3 and J is TRBJ1-2, with a tentative D call TRBD1 (5 bases). V was trimmed by 6 bases and J by 0 bases, leaving 20 bases between them. The CDR3 totals 17 residues. The germline CDR1 and CDR2 sequences are ENHRY and SYGVKD. In DNA form, the CDR3 reads TGTGCCATCAGGAGGGCGGGGCACTTTAACACTAACTATGGCTACACCTTC. Translation: CAIRRAGHFNTNYGYTF.

This clone has a single count. The chain joins TRBV5-8 to TRBJ2-7; 8 nucleotides line up with TRBD1. Germline V gives CDR1 SGHTS, CDR2 YDEGEE. The CDR3 runs to 14 residues. V was clipped by 3 bases and J by 6 bases; unmatched bases: 8. For the CDR3, the DNA is TGTGCCAGCAGCTGGTTGACAGGGGCGGGCGAGCAGTACTTC. It yields the protein CASSWLTGAGEQYF.

The chain has TRBV6-1 and TRBJ1-2, with unresolved D. The CDR3 is made up of 15 amino acids. Germline values: CDR1 MNHNS, CDR2 SASEGT. Trimming cost V 1 base and J 2 bases, with 11 bases left between them. CDR3 bases: TGTGCCAGCAGTGAAGGGCACTTCAGAAACTATGGCTACACCTTC. Protein: CASSEGHFRNYGYTF.

The J gene is TRBJ2-1, the V gene TRBV19; 9 bases are a match to TRBD2. Germline CDR1 and CDR2: LNHDA and SQIVND (reference sequence). CDR3 length equals 15 residues. Trimming cost V 4 bases and J 7 bases; bases outside gene matches: 8. The CDR3 nucleotides read TGTGCCAGTAGTACCCTAGCGGGGAAGTCAAATGAGCAGTTCTTC. Amino acids: CASSTLAGKSNEQFF.

This clone is a singleton in its sample. This chain joins TRBV5-5 and TRBJ2-7; a weak D match, TRBD2 (6 bases). CDR3 length equals 14 residues. Germline loops: CDR1 SGHKS, CDR2 YYEKEE (reference sequence). V was shortened by 4 bases and J by 1 base, with 12 bases between the two germline ends. DNA of the CDR3: TGTGCCAGCAGCCCCGGGACTTTTTCCTACGAGCAGTACTTC. Its protein product is CASSPGTFSYEQYF.

The chain carries TRBV6-1 and TRBJ1-1; no firm D call. Germline V gene lookup returns CDR1 MNHNS and CDR2 SASEGT. The CDR3 spans 13 residues. V was cut by 8 bases and J by 1 base, with 11 bases left in between. The CDR3 is CASPRAENTEAFF. The CDR3, as DNA: TGTGCCAGCCCGAGGGCGGAGAACACTGAAGCTTTCTTT.

A word on this clone: At one of its ends the junction is not consistent with the germline gene, which may arise from a read error. The chain couples TRBV6-1 to TRBJ2-7, with TRBD1 identical over 11 bases. The CDR3 is made up of 13 amino acids. Germline-derived CDR1 and CDR2 are MNHNS and SASEGT. The CDR3 sequence is CASINPLGGQGDF. The CDR3 bases are TGTGCCAGCATCAACCCCCTCGGGGGACAGGGGGACTTC.

The chain has TRBV7-2 and TRBJ2-3; maybe TRBD2 (5 bases). In germline, CDR1 is SGHTA, CDR2 FQGNSA. This CDR3 is built from 14 residues. Deletions cut 3 bases from V and 0 bases from J, with 7 bases between. The CDR3 reads CASSFAGSTDTQYF. CDR3 nucleotide sequence: TGTGCCAGCAGCTTTGCGGGTAGCACAGATACGCAGTATTTT.

The V and J genes are TRBV27 and TRBJ1-2; D is uncertain. V was clipped by 0 bases and J by 4 bases, with 6 bases between them. CDR3 length equals 13 residues. CDR1 is MNHEY and CDR2 is SMNVEV in the germline V gene (reference sequence). CDR3 bases: TGTGCCAGCAGTTTATCGGCACGCTATGGCTACACCTTC. Translation: CASSLSARYGYTF.

The chain has TRBV5-1 and TRBJ1-1; D is possibly TRBD1 (6 bases). V lost 4 bases to trimming and J lost 5 bases, with 18 bases between them. This CDR3 is 15 amino acids long. Per germline, CDR1 SGHRS and CDR2 YFSETQ. The CDR3 is CASSRTTGMETEAFF. The CDR3 DNA is TGCGCCAGCAGCCGAACCACAGGGATGGAGACTGAAGCTTTCTTT.

This rearrangement joins TRBV7-9 to TRBJ2-7; 14 bases are shared with TRBD2. V was pared by 5 bases and J by 4 bases, with 16 bases of the junction left unmatched. The CDR3 is made up of 19 amino acids. CDR1 and CDR2 (germline): SEHNR, FQNEAQ (reference sequence). DNA of the CDR3: TGTGCCAGCAGCCCTTTACCGGGACTAGCGGGAGAATCGTTGTACGAGCAGTACTTC. Its protein is CASSPLPGLAGESLYEQYF.

V gene TRBV6-1 combines with J gene TRBJ1-3; D is undetermined. The ends were cut back, 7 bases at V and 3 bases at J, with 10 bases in the middle. The CDR3 length is 13 residues. Germline CDR1 MNHNS, CDR2 SASEGT. CDR3 in DNA: TGTGCCAGCACGGTGGTGCGTGGAAACACCATATATTTT. Encoded protein: CASTVVRGNTIYF.

The chain is built from TRBV25-1 and TRBJ2-3; 7 bases map to TRBD1. The V and J ends lost 1 base and 3 bases, in that order; junction bases with no gene match: 4. CDR1 is MGHDK, CDR2 SYGVNS, per germline. CDR3 length: 15 amino acids. The CDR3 loop reads CASSEWAGGTDTQYF. The CDR3 DNA is TGTGCCAGCAGTGAATGGGCAGGGGGAACAGATACGCAGTATTTT.

V gene TRBV30 combines with J gene TRBJ2-1; D not resolved. CDR1 is GTSNPN and CDR2 is SVGIG in the germline V gene (reference sequence). V was clipped by 3 bases and J by 5 bases, with 14 bases between them. The CDR3 contains 14 residues. DNA for the CDR3: TGTGCCTGGAGCGCCGTCCATGTAGACAATGAGCAGTTCTTC. Its translation is CAWSAVHVDNEQFF.

This clone was seen just once. For the CDR3, the DNA is TGTGCCTCCGGCGGGTTTGGTAATTCACCCCTCCACTTT. It translates to CASGGFGNSPLHF. This sequence joins TRBV30 and TRBJ1-6; no firm D call. V was trimmed by 7 bases and J by 6 bases, leaving 13 bases between them. Germline V lookup: CDR1 GTSNPN, CDR2 SVGIG (reference sequence). This CDR3 region has 13 residues.

The CDR3, as DNA: TGTGCCAGCAGCTTAGCTTGGCAGGCGGGCGAGACCCAGTACTTC. Amino acids: CASSLAWQAGETQYF. The rearrangement links TRBV7-9 to TRBJ2-5; D possibly corresponds to TRBD2 (5 bases). V lost 0 bases to trimming and J lost 5 bases, with 13 bases between them. Germline assignment: CDR1 SEHNR and CDR2 FQNEAQ (reference sequence). This CDR3 has 15 amino acids.

This chain uses TRBV6-1 with TRBJ1-6; 9 bases fit TRBD1. Germline V gene data show CDR1 as MNHNS and CDR2 as SASEGT. There are 15 residues in the CDR3. DNA of the CDR3: TGTGCTTGGGGGGTCGACGGGACAGGGCTGACACCCCTCCACTTT. Encoded protein: CAWGVDGTGLTPLHF.

This clone has a handful of counts. Within the sample, other DNA sequences also encode this same CDR3. The chain combines TRBV6-1 with TRBJ1-6; D gene uncertain. From germline, CDR1 is MNHNS and CDR2 SASEGT. The length of the CDR3 is 12 residues. V shed 4 bases and J shed 7 bases, with 5 bases lying between them. CDR3: CASSGDNSPLHF. The DNA of the CDR3 is TGTGCCAGCAGTGGAGACAATTCACCCCTCCACTTT.

The chain couples TRBV27 to TRBJ2-2; TRBD2 might be the D (6 bases). The CDR3 spans 15 residues. Trimming cost V 2 bases and J 3 bases, with 10 bases left between them. CDR1 and CDR2 from the germline V gene are MNHEY and SMNVEV (reference sequence). This chain's CDR3 is CASSLGPGDTGELFF. In DNA, the CDR3 is TGTGCCAGCAGTTTAGGTCCGGGGGACACCGGGGAGCTGTTTTTT.

This chain connects TRBV6-6 to TRBJ2-7, with D perhaps TRBD1 or TRBD2 (5 bases each). This CDR3 spans 15 amino acids. The germline V gene encodes CDR1 MNHNY and CDR2 SVGAGI (reference sequence). The V end lost 6 bases, the J end lost 1 base, and 16 bases lay between the germline ends. The CDR3 protein is CASSGSGTESYEQYF. In DNA, the CDR3 is TGTGCCAGCAGCGGGTCCGGGACGGAATCCTACGAGCAGTACTTC.

The DNA of the CDR3 is TGTGCCAGCAGTGGCAGTTCCTTTGGCTACACCTTC. Translation: CASSGSSFGYTF. The chain carries TRBV9 and TRBJ1-2; D is ambiguous. Deletions cut 5 bases from V and 7 bases from J, with 12 bases between. Germline CDR1 SGDLS, CDR2 YYNGEE. The CDR3 is 12 amino acids.

The chain uses TRBV5-1 and TRBJ1-4; TRBD1 matches 8 bases. With V trimmed by 5 bases and J by 8 bases, 5 bases remained unmatched. The CDR3 length is 13 residues. Germline lookup yields CDR1 SGHRS and CDR2 YFSETQ. In DNA, the CDR3 is TGCGCCAGCAGAGGACAGGGTTACGAAAAACTGTTTTTT. Translation gives CASRGQGYEKLFF.

V is TRBV15 and J is TRBJ1-5; a weak D match, TRBD1 (5 bases). Germline V CDR1 and CDR2: LNHNV, YYDKDF (reference sequence). Trimming pared 8 bases from V and 1 base from J, leaving 9 bases between. The CDR3 consists of 13 residues. In DNA, the CDR3 is TGTGCCACCCAGGGTGTCAGCAATCAGCCCCAGCATTTT. It yields the protein CATQGVSNQPQHF.

The chain has TRBV30 and TRBJ1-2; the D gene is possibly TRBD1 (5 bases). Germline V gene lookup returns CDR1 GTSNPN and CDR2 SVGIG (reference sequence). V shed 3 bases and J shed 9 bases, with 17 bases lying between them. The CDR3 runs 13 residues. The CDR3 coding sequence is TGTGCCTGGAGCACCGGGACCGAAGGAAGCTACACCTTC. This encodes CAWSTGTEGSYTF.

This chain links TRBV27 with TRBJ2-1; D not certain. Per germline, CDR1 MNHEY and CDR2 SMNVEV (reference sequence). V lost 5 bases and J 2 bases, leaving 16 bases between the germline ends. This CDR3 is built from 16 residues. Written as DNA, the CDR3 is TGTGCCAGCAGTCCAGACCCGACACCTGCCTACAATGAGCAGTTCTTC. As protein: CASSPDPTPAYNEQFF.

The chain is built from TRBV10-3 and TRBJ1-2; D is unclear. From germline, CDR1 is ENHRY and CDR2 SYGVKD. This CDR3 has 14 amino acids. The V end lost 4 bases, the J end lost 7 bases, and 16 bases lay between the germline ends. The CDR3 coding sequence is TGTGCCATCAGTGTCTTAAATGCAGTATCTGGCTACACCTTC. Protein sequence: CAISVLNAVSGYTF.